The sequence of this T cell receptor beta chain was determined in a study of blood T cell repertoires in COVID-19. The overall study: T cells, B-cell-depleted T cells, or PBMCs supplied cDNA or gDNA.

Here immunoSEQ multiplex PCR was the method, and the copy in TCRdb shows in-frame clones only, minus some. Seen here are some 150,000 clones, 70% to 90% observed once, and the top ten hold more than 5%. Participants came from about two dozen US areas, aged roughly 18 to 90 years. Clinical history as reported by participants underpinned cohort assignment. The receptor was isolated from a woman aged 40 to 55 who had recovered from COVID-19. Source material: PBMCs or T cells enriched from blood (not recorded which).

The CDR3 spells CASTGEEIQYF. Here the CDR3 DNA reads TGTGCCAGCACGGGGGAAGAAATACAGTACTTC. This sequence joins TRBV2 and TRBJ2-5; D may be TRBD2 (6 bases). The CDR3 covers 11 residues. V gave up 7 bases and J gave up 11 bases, with 14 bases separating them. Germline CDR1 and CDR2: SNHLY and FYNNEI. Complete variable domain (other parts from reference TRBV2 and TRBJ2-5): EPEVTQTPSHQVTQMGQEVILRCVPISNHLYFYWYRQILGQKVEFLVSFYNNEISEKSEIFDDQFSVERPDGSNFTLKIRSTKLEDSAMYFCASTGEEIQYFGPGTRLLVL.